This is a list of T cell receptor beta chains from one sample in a study of T-cell memory formation after mild COVID-19. TCRdb itself ran the 5' RACE reads through MiXCR, one entry per CDR3 protein. The sample lists about 82,000 distinct CDR3 sequences, over 10% occurring once. Sequencing input: PBMCs or a T cell subset sorted from them (not recorded which). The receptors originated from a man in his late teens or twenties who had mild COVID-19 (a few samples of this study predate the infection). Cell type and time point are not known. Both conserved end residues are part of each CDR3. D genes are given only for firm matches. Expanded clones get a size class; other rows say once, few or many, or leave the size out.

cdr3_nt cdr3_aa d_call clone_size j_call cdr3_length v_call
TGTGCCACCAGTACGACTAGCGGGGGAGCCACCTACAATGAGCAGTTCTTC CATSTTSGGATYNEQFF TRBD2 - TRBJ2-1 17 TRBV15
TGTGCCAGCGGGGGGGGGCTGGATGAAGCTTTCTTT CASGGGLDEAFF - - TRBJ1-1 12 TRBV6-6
TGTGCCAGCAGCCAACAGGGGACCAAAAACATTCAGTACTTC CASSQQGTKNIQYF TRBD1 - TRBJ2-4 14 TRBV27
TGCAGCGTTGTTGGGGGGCTCGGGTACGAGCAGTACTTC CSVVGGLGYEQYF - few TRBJ2-7 13 TRBV29-1
TGTGCCATCAGTGACTTCCCAAAAAACATTCAGTACTTC CAISDFPKNIQYF - - TRBJ2-4 13 TRBV10-3
TGTGCCAGCAGTTTGGGCATTGAAGCTTTCTTT CASSLGIEAFF - few TRBJ1-1 11 TRBV12-3/TRBV12-4
TGCGCCAGCAGCCAAGGCACAGGGACATATGGCTACACCTTC CASSQGTGTYGYTF - few TRBJ1-2 14 TRBV4-3
TGTGCCAGCAGTTCCCAGGGGGATTCCTACAATGAGCAGTTCTTC CASSSQGDSYNEQFF TRBD1 few TRBJ2-1 15 TRBV6-2/TRBV6-3
TGTGCCAGCAGCTTTAGAACGGGAGAGCAGAACTTC CASSFRTGEQNF - - TRBJ2-7 12 TRBV7-2
TGCGCCAGCAGCCAAGACGGACTGAACTATGGCTACACCTTC CASSQDGLNYGYTF - few TRBJ1-2 14 TRBV4-1
TGTGCCAGCAGCTTAGAGGTAACGGGGGCCTTCTCCTACAATGAGCAGTTCTTC CASSLEVTGAFSYNEQFF - many TRBJ2-1 18 TRBV7-6
TGTGCCAGCAGCTTTAGCGGGGGGGCCAGAAATGAGCAGTTCTTC CASSFSGGARNEQFF TRBD2 - TRBJ2-1 15 TRBV6-2/TRBV6-3
TGCAGTGCTGAGCGACAGGGACAAAGCTCCTACGAGCAGTACTTC CSAERQGQSSYEQYF TRBD1 many TRBJ2-7 15 TRBV20-1
TGCAGTGCTCGAGGTAGGGAAGCCTACGAGCAGTACTTC CSARGREAYEQYF - - TRBJ2-7 13 TRBV20-1
TGTGCCAGCAGTGAATTAGTAGGGAATACTGAAGCTTTCTTT CASSELVGNTEAFF - - TRBJ1-1 14 TRBV2
TGTGCCACCAGCGATATCCGCGACAGGGGAGCCGATACGCAGTATTTT CATSDIRDRGADTQYF TRBD1 few TRBJ2-3 16 TRBV15
TGCAGCGTTACCTTCCGAGAGGCCTACGAGCAGTACTTC CSVTFREAYEQYF - - TRBJ2-7 13 TRBV29-1
TGTGCCAGTAGTTTTCCAGGGAGCGGGAACACTGAAGCTTTCTTT CASSFPGSGNTEAFF - - TRBJ1-1 15 TRBV19
TGTGCCAGCAGCCAACAGCAGGGGGCCTTCCAAGAGACCCAGTACTTC CASSQQQGAFQETQYF TRBD1 few TRBJ2-5 16 TRBV3-1
TGCAGTGCTACTCGGACAGGGTTGATGCCGAACTATGGCTACACCTTC CSATRTGLMPNYGYTF TRBD1 - TRBJ1-2 16 TRBV20-1
TGTGCCAGCAGCCGACGGGGGAACGCCCAAGAGACCCAGTACTTC CASSRRGNAQETQYF - many TRBJ2-5 15 TRBV3-1
TGCGCCAGCAGCTTGGAACTAGGACAGCCGATTGACACTGAAGCTTTCTTT CASSLELGQPIDTEAFF - - TRBJ1-1 17 TRBV5-1
TGTGCCAGTAGTATAGCGGACTCATGGGATACGCAGTATTTT CASSIADSWDTQYF - - TRBJ2-3 14 TRBV19
TGCGCCAGCAGCCGATACGGGACAGTTTCCTACGAGCAGTACTTC CASSRYGTVSYEQYF TRBD1 few TRBJ2-7 15 TRBV5-1
TGTGCCAGCAGTTTGGGGATCCAAGATAACTATGGCTACACCTTC CASSLGIQDNYGYTF - - TRBJ1-2 15 TRBV12-3/TRBV12-4
TGTGCCAGCAGCTTGGTGGGGGGCAGAGAGCAGTTCTTC CASSLVGGREQFF - few TRBJ2-1 13 TRBV7-9
TGTGCCAGCAGCATCGGGCTAGCGGATAACAATGAGCAGTTCTTC CASSIGLADNNEQFF TRBD2 - TRBJ2-1 15 TRBV7-3
TGTGCCAGCAGCCCCCTAAGGTTGGACTATGGCTACACCTTC CASSPLRLDYGYTF - few TRBJ1-2 14 TRBV28
TGTGCCAGCTCACCAATGGCCGTGAGCACAGATACGCAGTATTTT CASSPMAVSTDTQYF - - TRBJ2-3 15 TRBV18
TGCAGTGCCCAGAAGGACCAAGAGACCCAGTACTTC CSAQKDQETQYF - many TRBJ2-5 12 TRBV20-1
TGTGCCAGCAGTTCAGGCTCTTGGAATCAGCCCCAGCATTTT CASSSGSWNQPQHF - few TRBJ1-5 14 TRBV12-3/TRBV12-4
TGTGCCAGCAGCTTAGGGTCAGGGGCTCGGGAGACCCAGTACTTC CASSLGSGARETQYF - few TRBJ2-5 15 TRBV7-9
TGCGCCAGCAGCCAGGGACAGGGGGGGTACAATGAGCAGTTCTTC CASSQGQGGYNEQFF TRBD1 few TRBJ2-1 15 TRBV4-3
TGTGCCAGCAGTTCCCCGGGGGCAGCCACCCTCACCGGGGAGCTGTTTTTT CASSSPGAATLTGELFF - - TRBJ2-2 17 TRBV6-5
TGTGCCAGCAGCTGGGGGGGACAGGAATATCAGCCCCAGCATTTT CASSWGGQEYQPQHF TRBD1 - TRBJ1-5 15 TRBV5-5
TGTGCCAGCATCCCCCAGAGGCGGGGGAGCAATCAGCCCCAGCATTTT CASIPQRRGSNQPQHF - few TRBJ1-5 16 TRBV6-6
TGCGCCAGCAGCCAAGATCGGTTTCAGGGAAGAGGAAACACCATATATTTT CASSQDRFQGRGNTIYF - few TRBJ1-3 17 TRBV4-3
TGTGCCAGCAGCCGCAGCGTCGAAGGGGAGACCCAGTACTTC CASSRSVEGETQYF - few TRBJ2-5 14 TRBV14
TGTGCCAGCAGTTTCATCCCGACGAGTGGCTACACCTTC CASSFIPTSGYTF - once TRBJ1-2 13 TRBV27
TGTGCCAGCAGTTACTCGATAGGGGGCGGGGAGCTGTTTTTT CASSYSIGGGELFF - many TRBJ2-2 14 TRBV6-5
TGCGCCAGCAGCCCAGGTGTAGGCAACCTGAACACTGAAGCTTTCTTT CASSPGVGNLNTEAFF - few TRBJ1-1 16 TRBV4-3
TGTGCCAGCAGCTTAATCAGGGGGCTCACCGGGGAGCTGTTTTTT CASSLIRGLTGELFF TRBD1 few TRBJ2-2 15 TRBV7-3
TGCGCCAGCAGCCAAGGGCAGGAAAATAATTCACCCCTCCACTTT CASSQGQENNSPLHF - - TRBJ1-6 15 TRBV4-1
TGTGCCAGCAGTTACTCCAGGACTAGCGGGGGTAATGAGCAGTTCTTC CASSYSRTSGGNEQFF TRBD2 - TRBJ2-1 16 TRBV6-5
TGTGCCAGCAGCTTAGTCACCGGGGGCTATTCACCCCTCCACTTT CASSLVTGGYSPLHF - - TRBJ1-6 15 TRBV11-2
TGTGCCACGGAAGGCGGGGGGGTTCACAATGAGCAGTTCTTC CATEGGGVHNEQFF TRBD2 - TRBJ2-1 14 TRBV6-5
TGCGCCAGCAGCTTGTATGGCAGGTGGAGCACAGATACGCAGTATTTT CASSLYGRWSTDTQYF - few TRBJ2-3 16 TRBV5-1
TGTGCCACCCGGAACGAACTTCGGGACACCCACTTC CATRNELRDTHF - few TRBJ1-2 12 TRBV6-2/TRBV6-3